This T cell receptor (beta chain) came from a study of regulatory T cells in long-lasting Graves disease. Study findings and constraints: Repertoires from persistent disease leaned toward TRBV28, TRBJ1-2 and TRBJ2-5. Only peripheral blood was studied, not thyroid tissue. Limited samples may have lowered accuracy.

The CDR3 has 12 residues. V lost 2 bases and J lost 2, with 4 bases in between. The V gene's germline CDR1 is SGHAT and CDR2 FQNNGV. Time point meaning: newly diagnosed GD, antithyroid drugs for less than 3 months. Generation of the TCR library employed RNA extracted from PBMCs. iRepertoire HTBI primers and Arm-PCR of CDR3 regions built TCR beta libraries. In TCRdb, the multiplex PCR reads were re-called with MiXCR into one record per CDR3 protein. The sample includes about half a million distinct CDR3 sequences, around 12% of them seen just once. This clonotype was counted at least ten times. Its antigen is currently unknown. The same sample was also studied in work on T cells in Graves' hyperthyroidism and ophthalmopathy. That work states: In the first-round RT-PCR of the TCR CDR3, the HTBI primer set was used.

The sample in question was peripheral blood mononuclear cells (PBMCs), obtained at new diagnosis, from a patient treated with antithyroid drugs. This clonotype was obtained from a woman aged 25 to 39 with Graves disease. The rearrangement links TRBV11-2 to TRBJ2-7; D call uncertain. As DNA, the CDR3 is TGTGCCAGCAGCTTAATCCCCTACGAGCAGTACTTC. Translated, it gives CASSLIPYEQYF.